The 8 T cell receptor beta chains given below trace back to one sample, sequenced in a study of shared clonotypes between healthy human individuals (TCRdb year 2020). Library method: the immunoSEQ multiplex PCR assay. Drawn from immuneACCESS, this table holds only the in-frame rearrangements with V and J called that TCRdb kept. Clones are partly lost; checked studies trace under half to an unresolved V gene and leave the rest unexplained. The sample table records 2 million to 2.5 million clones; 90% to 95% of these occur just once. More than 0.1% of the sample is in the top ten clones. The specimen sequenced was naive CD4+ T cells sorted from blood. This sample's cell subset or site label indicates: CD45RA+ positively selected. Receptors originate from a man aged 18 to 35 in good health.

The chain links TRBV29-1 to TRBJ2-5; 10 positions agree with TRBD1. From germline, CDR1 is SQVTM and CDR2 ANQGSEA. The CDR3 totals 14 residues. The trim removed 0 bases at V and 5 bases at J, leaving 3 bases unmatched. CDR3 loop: CSVEETGGRETQYF. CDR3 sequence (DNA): TGCAGCGTTGAAGAGACAGGGGGCCGGGAGACCCAGTACTTC. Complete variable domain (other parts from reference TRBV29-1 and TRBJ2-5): SAVISQKPSRDICQRGTSLTIQCQVDSQVTMMFWYRQQPGQSLTLIATANQGSEATYESGFVIDKFPISRPNLTFSTLTVSNMSPEDSSIYLCSVEETGGRETQYFGPGTRLLVL.

The CDR3: CASSGAGGPYTGELFF. In DNA, the CDR3 is TGTGCCAGCAGCGGAGCTGGGGGCCCGTACACCGGGGAGCTGTTTTTT. The genes are TRBV11-3 and TRBJ2-2; D possibly corresponds to TRBD1 (6 bases). CDR1 and CDR2 (germline): SGHNT, YENEEA. CDR3 length: 16 amino acids. The V end was cut by 5 bases, the J end by 3 bases, with 16 bases between.

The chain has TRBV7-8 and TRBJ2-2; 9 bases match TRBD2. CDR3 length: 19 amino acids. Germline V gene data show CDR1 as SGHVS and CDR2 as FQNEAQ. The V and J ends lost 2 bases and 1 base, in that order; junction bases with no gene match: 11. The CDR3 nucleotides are TGTGCCAGCAGCTTATGGGGACGACTAGCGGCCAAGAACACCGGGGAGCTGTTTTTT. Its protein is CASSLWGRLAAKNTGELFF.

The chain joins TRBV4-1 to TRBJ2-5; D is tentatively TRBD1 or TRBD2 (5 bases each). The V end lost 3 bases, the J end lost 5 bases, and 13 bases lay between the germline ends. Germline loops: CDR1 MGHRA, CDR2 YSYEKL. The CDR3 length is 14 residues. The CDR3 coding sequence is TGCGCCAGCAGCCAGCAGGGAAGCGGCGAGACCCAGTACTTC. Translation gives CASSQQGSGETQYF.

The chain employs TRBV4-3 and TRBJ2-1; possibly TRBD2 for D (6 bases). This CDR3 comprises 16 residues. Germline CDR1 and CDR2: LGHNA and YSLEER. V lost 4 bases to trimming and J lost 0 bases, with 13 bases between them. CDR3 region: CASSLMTGSSYNEQFF. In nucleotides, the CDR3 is TGCGCCAGCAGCCTTATGACCGGGAGCTCCTACAATGAGCAGTTCTTC.

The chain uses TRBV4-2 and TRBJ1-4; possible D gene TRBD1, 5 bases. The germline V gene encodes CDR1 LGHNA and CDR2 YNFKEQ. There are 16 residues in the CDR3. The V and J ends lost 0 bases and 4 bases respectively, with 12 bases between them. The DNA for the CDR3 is TGTGCCAGCAGCCAAGAATATCGACAGCTTAATGAAAAACTGTTTTTT. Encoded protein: CASSQEYRQLNEKLFF.

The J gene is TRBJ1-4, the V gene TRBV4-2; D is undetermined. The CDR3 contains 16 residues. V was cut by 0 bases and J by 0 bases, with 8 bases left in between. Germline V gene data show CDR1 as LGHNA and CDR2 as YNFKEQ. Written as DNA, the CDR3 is TGTGCCAGCAGCCAAGATGCGGGTTCAACTAATGAAAAACTGTTTTTT. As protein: CASSQDAGSTNEKLFF.

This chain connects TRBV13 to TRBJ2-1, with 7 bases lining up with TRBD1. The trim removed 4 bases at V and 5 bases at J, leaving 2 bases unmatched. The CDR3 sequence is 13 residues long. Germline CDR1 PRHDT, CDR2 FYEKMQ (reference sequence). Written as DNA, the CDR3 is TGTGCCAGCAGCTCCGACAGGGACAATGAGCAGTTCTTC. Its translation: CASSSDRDNEQFF.